Presented here are 9 T cell receptor beta chains from one specimen sequenced in a study of OX40 agonist ivuxolimab in advanced cancers. TCRdb's copy holds only in-frame clones and misses some; the assay was immunoSEQ multiplex PCR. Counted here are 65,000 to 80,000 clones, under 95% occurring once; the ten biggest clones make up approximately 10%. This specimen consisted of CD4+ or CD8+ T cells sorted from blood, obtained in a trial of the OX40 agonist ivuxolimab. All receptors come from an adult with an advanced solid tumor such as melanoma, head and neck, liver or kidney cancer.

The chain joins TRBV27 to TRBJ2-3; D might be TRBD1 (6 bases). CDR3 length equals 16 residues. With 1 base removed from V and 4 bases from J, the gap between germline ends came to 15 bases. Looked up from germline, CDR1 is MNHEY and CDR2 is SMNVEV (reference sequence). The CDR3: CASSLFWQGRPDTQYF. CDR3 nucleotides: TGTGCCAGCAGTTTATTCTGGCAGGGGCGCCCAGATACGCAGTATTTT.

The chain recombines TRBV12-5 with TRBJ1-2, with D unclear. Germline V gene lookup returns CDR1 LGHNT and CDR2 FRNRAP. The CDR3 covers 12 residues. V lost 6 bases to trimming and J lost 4 bases, with 9 bases between them. The CDR3 sequence: CASGPEAYGYTF. CDR3 sequence (DNA): TGTGCTAGTGGCCCTGAAGCCTATGGCTACACCTTC.

The CDR3 sequence is CASSTRQQRTYEQYF. The CDR3 DNA reads as TGTGCCAGCAGTACTAGACAGCAGAGGACCTACGAGCAGTACTTC. The chain links TRBV6-6 to TRBJ2-7; the D call may be TRBD1 or TRBD2 (5 bases each). Trimming left V 5 bases short and J 2 bases short, with 16 bases between. The CDR3 totals 15 residues. Germline-derived CDR1 and CDR2 are MNHNY and SVGAGI (reference sequence).

CDR3 sequence: CASSFPPLGQYF. The CDR3 DNA sequence: TGTGCCAGCAGCTTCCCGCCGCTGGGGCAGTACTTC. V gene TRBV7-9 combines with J gene TRBJ2-7; no firm D call. CDR3 length: 12 residues. CDR1 SEHNR and CDR2 FQNEAQ come from the germline V gene (reference sequence). V lost 3 bases and J 9 bases, leaving 12 bases between the germline ends. Looking up the rest from reference TRBV7-9 and TRBJ2-7 gives the full variable domain: DTGVSQNPRHKITKRGQNVTFRCDPISEHNRLYWYRQTLGQGPEFLTYFQNEAQLEKSRLLSDRFSAERPKGSFSTLEIQRTEQGDSAMYLCASSFPPLGQYFGPGTRLTVT.

This chain links TRBV27 with TRBJ2-7; D is uncertain. This CDR3 has 12 amino acids. From germline, CDR1 is MNHEY and CDR2 SMNVEV (reference sequence). V lost 3 bases, J lost 0 bases, and 3 bases lay in between. The CDR3 region has the DNA TGTGCCAGCAGTTTTAACTCCTACGAGCAGTACTTC. Its protein product is CASSFNSYEQYF.

This chain links TRBV7-9 with TRBJ1-1, with D uncertain. The germline gives CDR1 SEHNR, CDR2 FQNEAQ (reference sequence). V was shortened by 3 bases and J by 0 bases, with 8 bases between the two germline ends. There are 14 residues in the CDR3. In nucleotides, the CDR3 is TGTGCCAGCAGCTTTGGGTTTTTGAACACTGAAGCTTTCTTT. Protein product: CASSFGFLNTEAFF.

The chain is built from TRBV19 and TRBJ2-3, with D possibly TRBD2 on 6 matching bases. With 4 bases removed from V and 2 bases from J, the gap between germline ends came to 13 bases. CDR1 is LNHDA and CDR2 is SQIVND in the germline V gene (reference sequence). The CDR3 consists of 15 residues. The CDR3 reads CASSTLPGLTDTQYF. The CDR3 DNA sequence: TGTGCCAGTAGTACCCTACCGGGACTCACAGATACGCAGTATTTT. The entire variable domain, with the rest obtained from reference TRBV19 and TRBJ2-3, is as follows: DGGITQSPKYLFRKEGQNVTLSCEQNLNHDAMYWYRQDPGQGLRLIYYSQIVNDFQKGDIAEGYSVSREKKESFPLTVTSAQKNPTAFYLCASSTLPGLTDTQYFGPGTRLTVL.

The chain links TRBV6-5 to TRBJ1-5, with D uncertain. The ends were cut back, 3 bases at V and 1 base at J, with 4 bases in the middle. Per the germline V gene, CDR1 is MNHEY and CDR2 is SVGAGI. CDR3 length: 13 residues. The CDR3 coding sequence is TGTGCCAGCAGTTATGGCAGCAATCAGCCCCAGCATTTT. Translated, it gives CASSYGSNQPQHF.

This chain links TRBV10-3 with TRBJ1-2; 7 bases match TRBD1. The CDR3 is 17 residues long. The V gene end was trimmed by 2 bases and the J gene end by 1 base; junction bases not matched to a gene: 10. Per germline, CDR1 ENHRY and CDR2 SYGVKD. CDR3 in DNA: TGTGCCATCAGTGAGATGGGACAGCGAGACTTTAACTATGGCTACACCTTC. Its translation: CAISEMGQRDFNYGYTF.